The 30 T cell receptor beta chains reported below all come from one sample, sequenced in a study of blood T cells in healthy people across ages. A second PCR of roughly 7 to 11 cycles used a sample-barcoded 5' primer and a J-beta primer mix. TCRdb called the 5' RACE reads again in MiXCR, with one record for every CDR3 protein. Of 1,500,000 or so distinct CDR3 sequences in the sample, roughly 60% were seen once. The specimen sequenced was blood. These receptors were obtained from a man aged 18 to 30 in good health.

CDR3 in amino acids: CASSPLELGEQFF. The CDR3 DNA follows: TGTGCCAGCAGCCCACTAGAGTTGGGTGAGCAGTTCTTC. The chain is built from TRBV14 and TRBJ2-1; possible D gene TRBD2, 5 bases. Germline assignment: CDR1 SGHDN and CDR2 FVKESK. Trimming took off 4 bases at V and 9 bases at J, with 13 bases between the two ends. This CDR3 region has 13 residues.

The V and J genes are TRBV11-2 and TRBJ1-2; 8 positions match TRBD1. Germline V CDR1 and CDR2: SGHAT, FQNNGV. V lost 3 bases, J lost 5 bases, and 8 bases stayed unmatched. The CDR3 length is 15 residues. CDR3 sequence (DNA): TGTGCCAGCAGCTTTTCAGGACAGGGCCTGTATGGCTACACCTTC. Translated: CASSFSGQGLYGYTF. The full variable domain, completed using reference TRBV11-2 and TRBJ1-2, is EAGVAQSPRYKIIEKRQSVAFWCNPISGHATLYWYQQILGQGPKLLIQFQNNGVVDDSQLPKDRFSAERLKGVDSTLKIQPAKLEDSAVYLCASSFSGQGLYGYTFGSGTRLTVV.

This clonotype was detected only a few times. The chain carries TRBV7-2 and TRBJ2-3; either TRBD1 or TRBD2 may supply D (5 bases each). Germline lookup yields CDR1 SGHTA and CDR2 FQGNSA. V was trimmed by 1 base and J by 13 bases, leaving 12 bases between them. The CDR3 is 12 amino acids. CDR3 residues: CASSLVYGAEYF. The CDR3 DNA follows: TGTGCCAGCAGCTTAGTTTACGGGGCGGAGTATTTT.

In DNA form, the CDR3 reads TGTGCCAGCAGCTTAGGAGCGGGAGGGCCGCGGAATGAGCAGTTCTTC. Translated, it gives CASSLGAGGPRNEQFF. The chain recombines TRBV7-2 with TRBJ2-1; 10 nucleotides align to TRBD2. V was pared by 1 base and J by 7 bases, with 7 bases of the junction left unmatched. The CDR3 is 16 amino acids. From germline, CDR1 is SGHTA and CDR2 FQGNSA.

This clonotype was seen more than once but under ten times. V usage is TRBV10-3 and J usage is TRBJ2-3, with no clear D. Germline values: CDR1 ENHRY, CDR2 SYGVKD. Trimming took 8 bases from V and 3 from J, leaving 12 bases between them. The CDR3 runs 13 residues. The CDR3 here is CAIVGSRTDTQYF. Written as DNA, the CDR3 is TGTGCCATCGTTGGAAGCCGTACAGATACGCAGTATTTT.

This clonotype was counted a single time. V is TRBV29-1 and J is TRBJ1-1, with a tentative D call TRBD1 (5 bases). This CDR3 region has 12 residues. Germline CDR1 is SQVTM and CDR2 is ANQGSEA. V was trimmed by 6 bases and J by 1 base, leaving 9 bases between them. CDR3 sequence: CSVYGGNTEAFF. As DNA, the CDR3 is TGCAGCGTCTACGGGGGGAACACTGAAGCTTTCTTT.

This chain joins TRBV27 and TRBJ2-5; tentative D call: TRBD2 (5 bases). This CDR3 is built from 14 residues. CDR1 and CDR2 (germline): MNHEY, SMNVEV (reference sequence). Trimming pared 2 bases from V and 2 bases from J, leaving 9 bases between. The CDR3 spells CASSLEGWQETQYF. In DNA, the CDR3 is TGTGCCAGCAGTTTAGAGGGCTGGCAAGAGACCCAGTACTTC.

This clonotype showed up just a few times. This rearrangement joins TRBV4-3 to TRBJ1-3; D remains unclear. The germline CDR1 and CDR2 sequences are LGHNA and YSLEER. The V and J ends lost 7 bases and 0 bases respectively, with 13 bases between them. The CDR3 spans 15 residues. In nucleotides, the CDR3 is TGCGCCAGCACCACTGACCGGCCCTCTGGAAACACCATATATTTT. Translation: CASTTDRPSGNTIYF.

The chain carries TRBV20-1 and TRBJ2-1; 9 positions agree with TRBD1. The CDR3 contains 14 residues. In germline, CDR1 is DFQATT, CDR2 SNEGSKA (reference sequence). V dropped 3 bases and J dropped 8; count of bases not matched to a gene: 8. CDR3 protein: CSASTDRGNDEQFF. CDR3 bases: TGCAGTGCTAGTACGGACAGGGGTAACGATGAGCAGTTCTTC.

As to this clonotype: The junction departs from germline at one end; a sequencing error may be responsible. V is TRBV7-2 and J is TRBJ2-1; D might be TRBD1 (6 bases). CDR3 size: 15 residues. Germline V gene sequence: CDR1 SGHTA, CDR2 FQGNSA. The CDR3 loop is CAGSLVVTGWNEQFF. The DNA for the CDR3 is TGTGCCGGCAGCTTAGTGGTAACAGGGTGGAATGAGCAGTTCTTC.

The chain links TRBV28 to TRBJ2-1; perhaps TRBD1 as D (5 bases). Trimming took off 2 bases at V and 8 bases at J, with 25 bases between the two ends. The CDR3 consists of 18 residues. CDR1 is MDHEN and CDR2 is SYDVKM in the germline V gene. The CDR3 bases are TGTGCCAGCAGTTTAGGATCGGGTCCCCAGGGTATTTTGGATGAGCAGTTCTTC. Encoded protein: CASSLGSGPQGILDEQFF. The variable domain in full, completed from reference TRBV28 and TRBJ2-1, reads DVKVTQSSRYLVKRTGEKVFLECVQDMDHENMFWYRQDPGLGLRLIYFSYDVKMKEKGDIPEGYSVSREKKERFSLILESASTNQTSMYLCASSLGSGPQGILDEQFFGPGTRLTVL.

The chain carries TRBV25-1 and TRBJ2-1; D ambiguous. The CDR3 covers 14 residues. Germline CDR1 reads MGHDK; CDR2 reads SYGVNS. With 4 bases removed from V and 4 bases from J, the gap between germline ends came to 11 bases. The CDR3 DNA reads TGTGCCAGCAGTGCGTATCAATTGTACAATGAGCAGTTCTTC. It encodes CASSAYQLYNEQFF.

This clonotype was observed a handful of times. This chain links TRBV20-1 with TRBJ2-1, with D hard to call. The germline CDR1 and CDR2 sequences are DFQATT and SNEGSKA (reference sequence). Trimming removed 5 bases at V and 6 bases at J, with 8 bases between. The CDR3 has 11 amino acids. The CDR3 reads CSALVPNEQFF. The DNA for the CDR3 is TGCAGTGCTCTTGTCCCCAATGAGCAGTTCTTC.

This sequence joins TRBV9 and TRBJ2-1; D is uncertain. In germline, CDR1 is SGDLS, CDR2 YYNGEE. Deletions cut 3 bases from V and 7 bases from J, with 11 bases between. There are 13 residues in the CDR3. This CDR3 reads CASSGTWWNEQFF. The CDR3 DNA reads TGTGCCAGCAGCGGAACCTGGTGGAATGAGCAGTTCTTC.

This chain joins TRBV12-5 and TRBJ2-2; D is uncertain. CDR1 LGHNT and CDR2 FRNRAP come from the germline V gene. This CDR3 is 16 amino acids long. Trimming stripped 1 base from V and 3 bases from J, with 12 bases between. The CDR3 sequence is CASGLAATGDTGELFF. DNA of the CDR3: TGTGCTAGTGGTTTGGCAGCGACCGGTGACACCGGGGAGCTGTTTTTT.

CDR3 sequence reads: CASSADVASTDTQYF. In DNA form, the CDR3 reads TGTGCCAGCAGTGCAGATGTGGCAAGCACAGATACGCAGTATTTT. The V and J genes are TRBV2 and TRBJ2-3; D is uncertain. The CDR3 length is 15 residues. V dropped 4 bases and J dropped 0 bases, with 11 bases sitting between them. CDR1 and CDR2 from the germline V gene are SNHLY and FYNNEI.

The rearrangement links TRBV20-1 to TRBJ1-3; 9 bases fit TRBD1. The CDR3 is 16 amino acids. Germline V lookup: CDR1 DFQATT, CDR2 SNEGSKA (reference sequence). Germline trimming cut 2 bases from V and 2 bases from J; bases unmatched to any gene: 7. The CDR3: CSARTRTGVPGNTIYF. The CDR3 DNA sequence: TGCAGTGCTAGAACCCGGACAGGGGTCCCTGGAAACACCATATATTTT.

This sequence joins TRBV12-3 or TRBV12-4 and TRBJ1-2, with TRBD1 matching 7 bases. The ends lost 3 bases at V and 5 bases at J; junction bases unmatched: 9. CDR3 length: 15 residues. The DNA of the CDR3 is TGTGCCAGCAGTTTCTCGCAGACAGGGATTTATGGCTACACCTTC. It codes for CASSFSQTGIYGYTF.

Note on this clonotype: A junction boundary mismatches the germline segment, possibly from a read error. The V call is TRBV5-1, the J call TRBJ2-1; TRBD1 matches at 9 bases. The CDR3 runs 16 residues. CDR1 is SGHRS and CDR2 is YFSETQ in the germline V gene. CDR3 nucleotides: TGCGCCAGCAACTTGGAGGGGACAGGGCTTTACAATGAGCAGTTCTTC. Amino acids: CASNLEGTGLYNEQFF.

This clonotype was recorded a few times. In DNA form, the CDR3 reads TGTGCCAGCAGCTTAGGTTCCCATTCGGAGACCCAGTACTTC. Protein: CASSLGSHSETQYF. The rearrangement uses TRBV7-9 and TRBJ2-5; the D is unclear. This CDR3 region has 14 residues. Germline CDR1 reads SEHNR; CDR2 reads FQNEAQ (reference sequence). Trimming pared 1 base from V and 5 bases from J, leaving 11 bases between.

The chain is built from TRBV20-1 and TRBJ1-2, with a weak D call TRBD1 (5 bases). This CDR3 is built from 11 residues. Germline CDR1 reads DFQATT; CDR2 reads SNEGSKA (reference sequence). Trimming took 3 bases from V and 8 from J, leaving 10 bases between them. CDR3 sequence reads: CSARGVGGYTF. The CDR3 nucleotides read TGCAGTGCTAGGGGGGTAGGGGGCTACACCTTC.

The chain is built from TRBV27 and TRBJ1-6; TRBD1 agrees at 8 bases. V lost 5 bases and J lost 8; bases outside the gene matches: 8. The V gene's germline CDR1 is MNHEY and CDR2 SMNVEV (reference sequence). This CDR3 region has 15 residues. DNA for the CDR3: TGTGCCAGCAGTATTACAGACAGGGGTTATTCACCCCTCCACTTT. This codes for CASSITDRGYSPLHF.

This clonotype has a handful of counts. The chain links TRBV12-3 or TRBV12-4 to TRBJ1-2; D perhaps matches TRBD1 (6 bases). Trimming took 3 bases from V and 4 from J, leaving 15 bases between them. This CDR3 contains 15 residues. Here the CDR3 DNA reads TGTGCCAGCAGTTTCCCAGGGGCTGGAGGCTATGGCTACACCTTC. This encodes CASSFPGAGGYGYTF.

This clonotype has a handful of counts. The chain employs TRBV13 and TRBJ2-7; TRBD2 aligns across 7 bases. Germline V CDR1 and CDR2: PRHDT, FYEKMQ (reference sequence). This CDR3 region has 15 residues. After removal of 2 bases from V and 2 bases from J, the junction contained 6 bases not matched to a gene. CDR3 residues: CASSLLGTTPYEQYF. The CDR3 DNA is TGTGCCAGCAGCTTATTGGGGACTACGCCCTACGAGCAGTACTTC.

The CDR3 region has the DNA TGTGCCAGCAGTTATTCCGGGACGGCCTACAATGAGCAGTTCTTC. Protein sequence: CASSYSGTAYNEQFF. This rearrangement joins TRBV6-6 to TRBJ2-1; D possibly matches TRBD1 or TRBD2 (5 bases each). Germline CDR1 and CDR2: MNHNY and SVGAGI (reference sequence). The V and J ends lost 3 bases and 2 bases respectively, with 11 bases between them. This CDR3 has 15 residues.

The chain joins TRBV6-2 or TRBV6-3 to TRBJ1-4; tentative D call: TRBD1 (5 bases). Germline V gene data show CDR1 as MNHEY and CDR2 as SVGEGT. CDR3 size: 16 residues. V was trimmed by 6 bases and J by 8 bases, leaving 22 bases between them. The CDR3 DNA is TGTGCCAGCAGAACTTACGTGGGCGGGACCATGGAAAAACTGTTTTTT. This sequence encodes CASRTYVGGTMEKLFF.

This chain connects TRBV4-1 to TRBJ2-5; a possible D gene is TRBD1 (6 bases). The V end lost 0 bases, the J end lost 5 bases, and 19 bases lay between the germline ends. CDR3 length: 17 residues. Germline V gene data show CDR1 as MGHRA and CDR2 as YSYEKL. The CDR3 DNA reads as TGCGCCAGCAGCCAAGATCTACACAGGGAATGGCAGGAGACCCAGTACTTC. As protein: CASSQDLHREWQETQYF.

This rearrangement joins TRBV25-1 to TRBJ1-6; 10 nucleotides align to TRBD1. V trimming: 7 bases; J trimming: 7 bases; junction bases outside the gene matches: 10. This CDR3 is built from 16 residues. Germline values: CDR1 MGHDK, CDR2 SYGVNS. DNA for the CDR3: TGTGCCAGCACCCAGGCGGGGACAGGGGCGAATTCACCCCTCCACTTT. Translation: CASTQAGTGANSPLHF.

Concerning this clonotype itself: An end of the junction differs from the germline gene, which may be a read error. The J gene is TRBJ2-3, the V gene TRBV4-3; 9 nucleotides line up with TRBD2. CDR3 length: 17 residues. The germline V gene has CDR1 LGHNA and CDR2 YSLEER. CDR3 DNA sequence: TGCGCCAGCAGACAAGCTCGAATAGCGGGGGCCACAGATACGCAGTATTTT. This encodes CASRQARIAGATDTQYF.

This clonotype was found once. The chain carries TRBV5-5 and TRBJ2-7; tentatively, D is TRBD1 or TRBD2 (6 bases each). The V and J ends lost 0 bases and 0 bases respectively, with 19 bases between them. Germline assignment: CDR1 SGHKS and CDR2 YYEKEE (reference sequence). The length of the CDR3 is 18 residues. CDR3 amino acids: CASSLDWGARFRSYEQYF. CDR3 nucleotide sequence: TGTGCCAGCAGCTTGGACTGGGGGGCGCGGTTCCGCTCCTACGAGCAGTACTTC.